These 8 T cell receptor beta chains originate from one sample sequenced in a study of cytomegalovirus exposure and HLA in healthy donors. Sequencing was performed with immunoSEQ multiplex PCR; in TCRdb, only in-frame clones are kept and a portion is missing. The repertoire holds approximately 200,000 clones, with approximately 78% as singletons. Sequenced sample: PBMCs. These receptor sequences come from a woman aged 25 to 39 in good health and CMV-seronegative.

J is TRBJ2-7 and V is TRBV6-5; TRBD2 agrees at 12 bases. Germline CDR1 MNHEY, CDR2 SVGAGI. V was clipped by 6 bases and J by 4 bases; unmatched bases: 7. This CDR3 has 15 amino acids. The CDR3 loop is CASRLDGLAGYEQYF. CDR3 DNA sequence: TGTGCCAGCAGACTGGATGGACTAGCGGGGTACGAGCAGTACTTC.

V and J are TRBV28 and TRBJ1-5; perhaps TRBD1 as D (5 bases). Per the germline V gene, CDR1 is MDHEN and CDR2 is SYDVKM. The germline V and J ends were trimmed by 2 bases and 6 bases, with 17 bases remaining between them. CDR3 size: 16 residues. The CDR3 here is CASSLGGARFSQPQHF. In DNA, the CDR3 is TGTGCCAGCAGTTTAGGTGGGGCGAGGTTTAGTCAGCCCCAGCATTTT.

This rearrangement joins TRBV28 to TRBJ2-3; 14 positions agree with TRBD2. The CDR3 has 17 residues. Germline values: CDR1 MDHEN, CDR2 SYDVKM. V shed 3 bases, J shed 4 bases, and the junction held 6 bases outside the gene matches. CDR3 loop: CASSFWTSGRTSDTQYF. CDR3 bases: TGTGCCAGCAGTTTCTGGACTAGCGGGAGGACTTCAGATACGCAGTATTTT.

The chain is built from TRBV5-6 and TRBJ1-1; D is possibly TRBD1 (6 bases). This CDR3 has 17 amino acids. V lost 4 bases, J lost 2 bases, and 21 bases lay in between. Germline lookup yields CDR1 SGHDT and CDR2 YYEEEE. The CDR3 is CASSALGGDPINTEAFF. The CDR3 region has the DNA TGTGCCAGCAGCGCCTTAGGGGGGGATCCCATCAACACTGAAGCTTTCTTT.

This chain joins TRBV5-8 and TRBJ2-3, with D tentatively TRBD2 (5 bases). CDR3 length: 14 amino acids. The germline CDR1 and CDR2 sequences are SGHTS and YDEGEE. V was shortened by 1 base and J by 4 bases, with 10 bases between the two germline ends. This CDR3 reads CASSLRPRADTQYF. The CDR3 coding sequence is TGTGCCAGCAGCTTGCGACCGAGGGCAGATACGCAGTATTTT.

The V and J genes are TRBV5-1 and TRBJ2-3, with 7 bases identical to TRBD2. CDR3 length: 13 amino acids. V dropped 2 bases and J dropped 5; count of bases not matched to a gene: 2. Germline assignment: CDR1 SGHRS and CDR2 YFSETQ. CDR3 nucleotides: TGCGCCAGCAGCTTCGCGGGGGAAGATACGCAGTATTTT. It translates to CASSFAGEDTQYF.

This clone showed up just a few times. V gene TRBV5-5 combines with J gene TRBJ2-5; 9 bases align to TRBD2. The CDR3 contains 15 residues. V dropped 6 bases and J dropped 5; count of bases not matched to a gene: 11. Germline V gives CDR1 SGHKS, CDR2 YYEKEE (reference sequence). This CDR3 is CASIPSTSGGETQYF. The CDR3 coding sequence is TGTGCCAGCATACCATCGACTAGCGGAGGGGAGACCCAGTACTTC.

As DNA, the CDR3 is TGTGCCAGCAGCGTAGAAGGGGTATTCTCCTACGAGCAGTACTTC. Amino acid sequence: CASSVEGVFSYEQYF. The chain links TRBV9 to TRBJ2-7; D perhaps matches TRBD1 (5 bases). This CDR3 has 15 residues. V was cut by 0 bases and J by 0 bases, with 10 bases left in between. In germline, CDR1 is SGDLS, CDR2 YYNGEE.